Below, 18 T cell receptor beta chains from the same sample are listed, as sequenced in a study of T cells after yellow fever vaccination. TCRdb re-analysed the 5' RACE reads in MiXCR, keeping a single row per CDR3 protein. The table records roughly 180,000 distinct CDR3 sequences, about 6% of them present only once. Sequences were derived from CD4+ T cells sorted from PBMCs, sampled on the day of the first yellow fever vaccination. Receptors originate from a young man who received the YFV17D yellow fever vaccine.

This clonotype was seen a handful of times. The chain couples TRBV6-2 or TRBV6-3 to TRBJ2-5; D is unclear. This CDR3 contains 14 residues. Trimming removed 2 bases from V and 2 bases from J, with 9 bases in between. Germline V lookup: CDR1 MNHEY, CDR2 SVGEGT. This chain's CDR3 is CASSYAGRQETQYF. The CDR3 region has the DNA TGTGCCAGCAGTTACGCCGGACGGCAAGAGACCCAGTACTTC.

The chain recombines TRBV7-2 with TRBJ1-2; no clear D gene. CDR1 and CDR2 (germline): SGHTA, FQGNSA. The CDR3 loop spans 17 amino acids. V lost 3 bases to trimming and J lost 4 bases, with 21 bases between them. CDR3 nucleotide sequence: TGTGCCAGCAGCTTTAGACGGCCTACGACCAGCGCCTATGGCTACACCTTC. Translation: CASSFRRPTTSAYGYTF. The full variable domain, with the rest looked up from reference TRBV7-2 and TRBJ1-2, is GAGVSQSPSNKVTEKGKDVELRCDPISGHTALYWYRQSLGQGLEFLIYFQGNSAPDKSGLPSDRFSAERTGGSVSTLTIQRTQQEDSAVYLCASSFRRPTTSAYGYTFGSGTRLTVV.

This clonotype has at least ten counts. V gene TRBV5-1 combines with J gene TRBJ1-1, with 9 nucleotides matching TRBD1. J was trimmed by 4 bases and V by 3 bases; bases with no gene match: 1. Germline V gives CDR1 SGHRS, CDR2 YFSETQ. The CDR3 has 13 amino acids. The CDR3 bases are TGCGCCAGCAGCTCGACAGGGGGCACTGAAGCTTTCTTT. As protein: CASSSTGGTEAFF.

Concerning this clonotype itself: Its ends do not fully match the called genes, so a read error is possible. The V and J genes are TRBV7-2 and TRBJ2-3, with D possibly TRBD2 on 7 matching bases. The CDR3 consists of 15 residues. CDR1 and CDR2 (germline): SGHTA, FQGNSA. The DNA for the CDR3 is TGTGCCAGCGGCTTAGCGCGCGGGGGCGTAGATACGCAGTATTTT. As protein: CASGLARGGVDTQYF.

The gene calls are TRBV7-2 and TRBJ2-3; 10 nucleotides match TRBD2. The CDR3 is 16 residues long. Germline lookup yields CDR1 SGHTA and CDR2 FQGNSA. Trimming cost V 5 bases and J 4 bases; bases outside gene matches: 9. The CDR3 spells CASSRRAGGPADTQYF. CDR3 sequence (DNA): TGTGCCAGCAGCCGTCGAGCGGGGGGGCCAGCAGATACGCAGTATTTT.

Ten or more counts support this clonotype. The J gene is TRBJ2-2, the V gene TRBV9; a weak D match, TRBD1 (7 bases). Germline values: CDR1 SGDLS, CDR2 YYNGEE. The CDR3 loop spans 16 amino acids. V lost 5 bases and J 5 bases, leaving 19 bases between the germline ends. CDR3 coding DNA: TGTGCCAGCAGTTCCCTCGGGGCAGGGGGGACCGGGGAGCTGTTTTTT. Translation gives CASSSLGAGGTGELFF.

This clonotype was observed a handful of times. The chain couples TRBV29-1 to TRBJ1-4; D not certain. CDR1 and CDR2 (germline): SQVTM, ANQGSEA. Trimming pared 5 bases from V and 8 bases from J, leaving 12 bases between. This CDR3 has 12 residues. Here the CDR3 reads CSVQSSVEKLFF. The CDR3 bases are TGCAGCGTTCAATCGTCGGTAGAAAAACTGTTTTTT. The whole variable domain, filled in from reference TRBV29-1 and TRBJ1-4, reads SAVISQKPSRDICQRGTSLTIQCQVDSQVTMMFWYRQQPGQSLTLIATANQGSEATYESGFVIDKFPISRPNLTFSTLTVSNMSPEDSSIYLCSVQSSVEKLFFGSGTQLSVL.

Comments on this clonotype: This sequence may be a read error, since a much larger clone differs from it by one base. This chain's CDR3 is CASSIQGNNEQFF. DNA of the CDR3: TGCGCCAGCAGCATACAGGGGAACAATGAGCAGTTCTTC. The V gene is TRBV5-1, the J gene TRBJ2-1; 7 bases align to TRBD1. V dropped 4 bases and J dropped 5; count of bases not matched to a gene: 3. The CDR3 extends over 13 amino acids. Looked up from germline, CDR1 is SGHRS and CDR2 is YFSETQ.

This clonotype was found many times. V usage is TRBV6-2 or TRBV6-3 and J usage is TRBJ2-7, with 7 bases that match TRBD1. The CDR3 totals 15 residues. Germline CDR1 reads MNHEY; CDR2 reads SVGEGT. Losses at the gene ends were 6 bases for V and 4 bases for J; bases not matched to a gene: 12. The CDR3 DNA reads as TGTGCCAGCAGAATCGGTTATGGCAGGGGGTACGAGCAGTACTTC. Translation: CASRIGYGRGYEQYF.

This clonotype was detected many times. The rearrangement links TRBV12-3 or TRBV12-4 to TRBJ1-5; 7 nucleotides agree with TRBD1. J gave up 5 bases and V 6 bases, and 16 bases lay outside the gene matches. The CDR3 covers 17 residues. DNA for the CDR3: TGTGCCAGCAGCCGGGGGGGCACAGGGGAAACTTATCAGCCCCAGCATTTT. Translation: CASSRGGTGETYQPQHF.

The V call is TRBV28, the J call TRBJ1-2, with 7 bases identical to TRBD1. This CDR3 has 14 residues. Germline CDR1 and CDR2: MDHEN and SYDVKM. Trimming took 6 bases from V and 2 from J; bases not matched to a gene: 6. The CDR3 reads CASRPGGANYGYTF. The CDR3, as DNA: TGTGCCAGCAGACCAGGGGGGGCCAACTATGGCTACACCTTC.

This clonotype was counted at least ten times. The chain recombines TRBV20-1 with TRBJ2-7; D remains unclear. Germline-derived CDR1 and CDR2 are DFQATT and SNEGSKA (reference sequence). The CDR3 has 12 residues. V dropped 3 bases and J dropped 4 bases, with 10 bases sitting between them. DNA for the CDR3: TGCAGTGCTAGGAGAAATGCTTACGAGCAGTACGTC. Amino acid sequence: CSARRNAYEQYV.

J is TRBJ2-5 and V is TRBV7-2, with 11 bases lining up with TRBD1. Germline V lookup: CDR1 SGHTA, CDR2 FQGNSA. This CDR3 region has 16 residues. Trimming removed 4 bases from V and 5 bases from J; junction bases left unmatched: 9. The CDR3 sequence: CASSSQGTGGFETQYF. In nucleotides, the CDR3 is TGTGCCAGCAGCTCCCAGGGGACAGGGGGTTTCGAGACCCAGTACTTC.

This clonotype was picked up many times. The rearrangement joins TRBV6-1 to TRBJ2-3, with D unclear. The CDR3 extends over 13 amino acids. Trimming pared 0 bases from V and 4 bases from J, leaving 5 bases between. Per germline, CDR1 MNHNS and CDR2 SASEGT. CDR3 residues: CASSEASPDTQYF. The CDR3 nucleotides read TGTGCCAGCAGTGAAGCTAGTCCAGATACGCAGTATTTT.

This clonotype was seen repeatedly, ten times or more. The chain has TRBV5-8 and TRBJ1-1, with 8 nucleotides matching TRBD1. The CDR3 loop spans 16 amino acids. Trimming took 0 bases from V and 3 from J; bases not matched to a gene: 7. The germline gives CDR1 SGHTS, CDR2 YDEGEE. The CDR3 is CASSLGYRGRYTEAFF. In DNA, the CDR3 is TGTGCCAGCAGCTTGGGCTACAGGGGGAGGTACACTGAAGCTTTCTTT.

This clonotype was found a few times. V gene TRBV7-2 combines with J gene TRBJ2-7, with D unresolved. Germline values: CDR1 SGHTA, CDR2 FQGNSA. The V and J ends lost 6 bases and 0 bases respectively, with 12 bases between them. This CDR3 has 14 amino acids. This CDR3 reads CASSLSGLSYEQYF. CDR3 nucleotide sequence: TGTGCCAGCAGTCTCTCCGGCCTCTCCTACGAGCAGTACTTC.

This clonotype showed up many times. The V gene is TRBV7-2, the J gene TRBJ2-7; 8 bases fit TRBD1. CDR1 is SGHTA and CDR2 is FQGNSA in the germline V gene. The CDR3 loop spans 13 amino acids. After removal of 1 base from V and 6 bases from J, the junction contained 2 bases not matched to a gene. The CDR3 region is CASSLGTGGEQYV. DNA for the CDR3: TGTGCCAGCAGCTTAGGAACAGGGGGCGAGCAGTACGTC.

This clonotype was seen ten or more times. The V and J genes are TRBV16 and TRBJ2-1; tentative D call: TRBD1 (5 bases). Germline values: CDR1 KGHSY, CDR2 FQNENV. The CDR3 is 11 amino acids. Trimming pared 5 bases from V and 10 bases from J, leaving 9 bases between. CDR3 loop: CASSGYREQFF. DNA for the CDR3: TGTGCCAGCAGCGGTTACAGGGAGCAGTTCTTC.